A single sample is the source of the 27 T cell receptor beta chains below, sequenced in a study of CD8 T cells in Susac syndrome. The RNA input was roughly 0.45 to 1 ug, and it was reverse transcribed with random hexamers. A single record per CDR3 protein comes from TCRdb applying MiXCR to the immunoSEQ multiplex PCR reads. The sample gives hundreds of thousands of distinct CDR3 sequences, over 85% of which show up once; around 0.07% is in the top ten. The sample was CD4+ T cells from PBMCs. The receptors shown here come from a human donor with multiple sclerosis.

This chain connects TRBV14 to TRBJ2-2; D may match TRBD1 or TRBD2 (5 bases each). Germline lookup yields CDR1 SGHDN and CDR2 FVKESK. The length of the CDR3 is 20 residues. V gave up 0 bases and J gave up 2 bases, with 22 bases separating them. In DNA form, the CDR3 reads TGTGCCAGCAGCCAAGATAAACGATGGTCGGGGACGGTAAACACCGGGGAGCTGTTTTTT. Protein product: CASSQDKRWSGTVNTGELFF.

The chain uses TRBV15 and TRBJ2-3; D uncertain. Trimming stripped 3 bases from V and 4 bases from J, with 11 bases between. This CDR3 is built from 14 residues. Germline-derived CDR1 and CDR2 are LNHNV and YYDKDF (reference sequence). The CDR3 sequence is CATSSIGAPDTQYF. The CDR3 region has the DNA TGTGCCACCAGCAGCATAGGTGCACCAGATACGCAGTATTTT. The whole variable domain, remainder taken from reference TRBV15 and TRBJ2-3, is DAMVIQNPRYQVTQFGKPVTLSCSQTLNHNVMYWYQQKSSQAPKLLFHYYDKDFNNEADTPDNFQSRRPNTSFCFLDIRSPGLGDTAMYLCATSSIGAPDTQYFGPGTRLTVL.

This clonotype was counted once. The CDR3 DNA is TGTGCCAGCAGCCGACAGGGAAGGGTTGGTTCACCCCTCCACTTT. Translation gives CASSRQGRVGSPLHF. The chain carries TRBV6-5 and TRBJ1-6, with TRBD1 identical over 7 bases. The V segment lost 6 bases and the J segment 9 bases; nucleotides outside the gene matches: 11. Germline-derived CDR1 and CDR2 are MNHEY and SVGAGI. The CDR3 extends over 15 amino acids.

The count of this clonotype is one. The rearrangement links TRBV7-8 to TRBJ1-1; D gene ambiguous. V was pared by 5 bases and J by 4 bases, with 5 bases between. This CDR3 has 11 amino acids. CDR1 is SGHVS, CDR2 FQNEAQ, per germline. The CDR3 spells CASSQLTEAFF. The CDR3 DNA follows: TGTGCCAGCAGCCAACTCACTGAAGCTTTCTTT.

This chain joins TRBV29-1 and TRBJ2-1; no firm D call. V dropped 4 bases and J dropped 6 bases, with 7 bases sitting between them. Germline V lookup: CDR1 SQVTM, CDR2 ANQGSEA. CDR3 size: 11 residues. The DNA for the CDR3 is TGCAGCGTTGTAAACGTCAATGAGCAGTTCTTC. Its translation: CSVVNVNEQFF.

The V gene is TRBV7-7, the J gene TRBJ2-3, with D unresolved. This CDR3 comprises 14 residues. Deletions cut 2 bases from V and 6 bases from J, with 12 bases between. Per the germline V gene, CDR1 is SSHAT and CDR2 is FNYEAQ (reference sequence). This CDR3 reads CASSLHPDGDTQYF. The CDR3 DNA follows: TGTGCCAGCAGCTTACATCCTGATGGTGATACGCAGTATTTT.

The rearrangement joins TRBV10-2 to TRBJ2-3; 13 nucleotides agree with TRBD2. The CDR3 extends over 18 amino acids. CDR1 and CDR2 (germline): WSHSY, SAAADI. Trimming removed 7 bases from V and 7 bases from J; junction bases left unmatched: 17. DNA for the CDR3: TGCGCCAGCATTAGGACTAGCGGGGGCCTACCTAGTATGAATACGCAGTATTTT. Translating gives CASIRTSGGLPSMNTQYF.

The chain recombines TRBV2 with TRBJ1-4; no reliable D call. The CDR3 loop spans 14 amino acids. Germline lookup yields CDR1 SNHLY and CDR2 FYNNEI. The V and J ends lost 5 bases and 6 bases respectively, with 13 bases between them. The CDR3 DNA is TGTGCCAGCAGTCGAGACCTCGCAGATGAAAAACTGTTTTTT. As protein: CASSRDLADEKLFF.

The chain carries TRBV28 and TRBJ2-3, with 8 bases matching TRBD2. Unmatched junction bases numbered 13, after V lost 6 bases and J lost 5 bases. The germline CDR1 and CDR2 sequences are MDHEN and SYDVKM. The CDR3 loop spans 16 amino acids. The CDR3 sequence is CASSPYPASGGDTQYF. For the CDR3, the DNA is TGTGCCAGCAGCCCCTATCCCGCGAGCGGGGGAGATACGCAGTATTTT.

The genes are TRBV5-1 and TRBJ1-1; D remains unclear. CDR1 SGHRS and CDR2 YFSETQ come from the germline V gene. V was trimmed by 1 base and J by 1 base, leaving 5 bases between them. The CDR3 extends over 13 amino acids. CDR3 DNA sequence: TGCGCCAGCAGCTTGACAACGAACACTGAAGCTTTCTTT. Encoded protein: CASSLTTNTEAFF.

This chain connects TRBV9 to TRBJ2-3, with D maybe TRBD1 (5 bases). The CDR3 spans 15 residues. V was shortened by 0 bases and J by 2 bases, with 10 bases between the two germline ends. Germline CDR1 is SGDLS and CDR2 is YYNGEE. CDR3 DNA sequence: TGTGCCAGCAGCGTAGAGGTACAGGCCACAGATACGCAGTATTTT. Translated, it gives CASSVEVQATDTQYF.

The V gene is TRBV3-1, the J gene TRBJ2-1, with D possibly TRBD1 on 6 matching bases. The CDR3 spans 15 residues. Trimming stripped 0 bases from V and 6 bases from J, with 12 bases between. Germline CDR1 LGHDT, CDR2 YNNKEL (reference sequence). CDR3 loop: CASSQEGRGSNEQFF. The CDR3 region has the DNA TGTGCCAGCAGCCAAGAGGGCAGGGGTAGCAATGAGCAGTTCTTC.

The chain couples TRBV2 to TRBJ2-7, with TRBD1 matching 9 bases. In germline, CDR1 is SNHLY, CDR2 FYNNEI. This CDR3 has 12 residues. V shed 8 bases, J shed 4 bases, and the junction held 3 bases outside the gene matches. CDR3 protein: CASGTGFYEQYF. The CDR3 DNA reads TGTGCCAGCGGGACAGGGTTTTACGAGCAGTACTTC.

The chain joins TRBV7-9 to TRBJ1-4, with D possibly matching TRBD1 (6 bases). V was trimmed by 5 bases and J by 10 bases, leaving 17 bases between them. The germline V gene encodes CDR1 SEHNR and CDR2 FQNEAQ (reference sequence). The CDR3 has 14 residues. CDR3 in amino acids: CASSLTGYQGKLFF. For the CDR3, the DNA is TGTGCCAGCAGCCTAACAGGGTACCAAGGAAAACTGTTTTTT.

The CDR3 here is CASSQQGTSYEQYF. The CDR3 DNA reads TGTGCCAGCAGCCAACAAGGTACCTCCTACGAGCAGTACTTC. The rearrangement uses TRBV3-1 and TRBJ2-7, with D uncertain. This CDR3 comprises 14 residues. Trimming took 2 bases from V and 0 from J, leaving 8 bases between them. The germline CDR1 and CDR2 sequences are LGHDT and YNNKEL (reference sequence).

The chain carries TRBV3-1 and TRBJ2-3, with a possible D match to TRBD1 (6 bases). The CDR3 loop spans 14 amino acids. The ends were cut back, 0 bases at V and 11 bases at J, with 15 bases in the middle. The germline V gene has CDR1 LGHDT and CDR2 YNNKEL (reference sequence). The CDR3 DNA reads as TGTGCCAGCAGCCAAGATGGGACACCCCGTCGGCAGTATTTT. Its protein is CASSQDGTPRRQYF.

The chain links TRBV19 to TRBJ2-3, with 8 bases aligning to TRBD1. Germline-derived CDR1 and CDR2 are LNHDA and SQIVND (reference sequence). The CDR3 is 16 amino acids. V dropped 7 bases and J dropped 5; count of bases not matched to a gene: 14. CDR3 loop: CASNRGSRGQGDTQYF. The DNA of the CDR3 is TGTGCCAGTAACAGAGGCTCCAGGGGGCAGGGAGATACGCAGTATTTT. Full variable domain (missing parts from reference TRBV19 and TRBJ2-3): DGGITQSPKYLFRKEGQNVTLSCEQNLNHDAMYWYRQDPGQGLRLIYYSQIVNDFQKGDIAEGYSVSREKKESFPLTVTSAQKNPTAFYLCASNRGSRGQGDTQYFGPGTRLTVL.

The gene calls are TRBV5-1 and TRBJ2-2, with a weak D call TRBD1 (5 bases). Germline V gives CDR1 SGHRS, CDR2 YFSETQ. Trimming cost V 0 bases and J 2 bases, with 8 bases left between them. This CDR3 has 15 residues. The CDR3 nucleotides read TGCGCCAGCAGCTTGGACAGGTACAACACCGGGGAGCTGTTTTTT. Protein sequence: CASSLDRYNTGELFF. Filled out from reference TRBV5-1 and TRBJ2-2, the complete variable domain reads KAGVTQTPRYLIKTRGQQVTLSCSPISGHRSVSWYQQTPGQGLQFLFEYFSETQRNKGNFPGRFSGRQFSNSRSEMNVSTLELGDSALYLCASSLDRYNTGELFFGEGSRLTVL.

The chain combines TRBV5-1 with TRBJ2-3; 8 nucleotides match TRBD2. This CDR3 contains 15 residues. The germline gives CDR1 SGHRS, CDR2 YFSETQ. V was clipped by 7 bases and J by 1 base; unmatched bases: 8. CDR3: CASVLADSRTDTQYF. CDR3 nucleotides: TGCGCCAGCGTACTAGCGGATTCCCGCACAGATACGCAGTATTTT. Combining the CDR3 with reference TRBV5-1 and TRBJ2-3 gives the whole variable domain KAGVTQTPRYLIKTRGQQVTLSCSPISGHRSVSWYQQTPGQGLQFLFEYFSETQRNKGNFPGRFSGRQFSNSRSEMNVSTLELGDSALYLCASVLADSRTDTQYFGPGTRLTVL.

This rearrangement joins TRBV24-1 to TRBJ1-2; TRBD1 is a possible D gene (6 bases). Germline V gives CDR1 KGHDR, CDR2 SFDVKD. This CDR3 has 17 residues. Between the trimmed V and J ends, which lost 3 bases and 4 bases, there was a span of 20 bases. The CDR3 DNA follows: TGTGCCACCAGTGATCCACGCGACAGGAAAGGAGGCTATGGCTACACCTTC. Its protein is CATSDPRDRKGGYGYTF.

The CDR3 protein is CASSPLTRSGNTIYF. The CDR3 DNA reads as TGTGCCAGCAGCCCCCTGACGCGGAGTGGAAACACCATATATTTT. This chain connects TRBV7-8 to TRBJ1-3; no clear D gene. The CDR3 is made up of 15 amino acids. CDR1 is SGHVS, CDR2 FQNEAQ, per germline. With 5 bases removed from V and 3 bases from J, the gap between germline ends came to 14 bases.

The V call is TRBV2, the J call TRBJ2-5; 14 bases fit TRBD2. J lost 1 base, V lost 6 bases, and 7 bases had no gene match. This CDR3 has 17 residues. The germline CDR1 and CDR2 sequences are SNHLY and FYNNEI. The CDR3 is CASRETSGGVLQETQYF. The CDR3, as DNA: TGTGCCAGCAGGGAGACTAGCGGGGGGGTTCTCCAAGAGACCCAGTACTTC.

CDR3 coding DNA: TGCGCCAGCAGCCAATTCCGGAACACTGAAGCTTTCTTT. Translation gives CASSQFRNTEAFF. The chain combines TRBV4-1 with TRBJ1-1; D remains ambiguous. The CDR3 is 13 amino acids. Trimming took 2 bases from V and 1 from J, leaving 5 bases between them. Germline lookup yields CDR1 MGHRA and CDR2 YSYEKL.

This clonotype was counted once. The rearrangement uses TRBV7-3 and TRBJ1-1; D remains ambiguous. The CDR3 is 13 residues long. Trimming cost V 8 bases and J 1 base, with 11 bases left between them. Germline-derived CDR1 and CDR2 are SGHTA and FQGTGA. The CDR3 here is CASARGSNTEAFF. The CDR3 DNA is TGTGCCAGCGCCCGGGGATCGAACACTGAAGCTTTCTTT.

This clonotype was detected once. Written as DNA, the CDR3 is TGCAGTGCCGACCCTAGCGGGGGGCGGATAGCCAAAAACATTCAGTACTTC. Its translation: CSADPSGGRIAKNIQYF. V is TRBV20-1 and J is TRBJ2-4; 11 positions agree with TRBD2. V dropped 6 bases and J dropped 0; count of bases not matched to a gene: 10. The CDR3 runs to 17 residues. Germline V gene lookup returns CDR1 DFQATT and CDR2 SNEGSKA (reference sequence).

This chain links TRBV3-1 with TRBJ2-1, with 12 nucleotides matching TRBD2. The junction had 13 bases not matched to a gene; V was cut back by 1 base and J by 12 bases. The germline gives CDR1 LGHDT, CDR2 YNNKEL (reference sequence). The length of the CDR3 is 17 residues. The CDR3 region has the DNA TGTGCCAGCAGCCAAGGTTTTGGACTAGCGGGGAGGAGGGTGCAGTTCTTC. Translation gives CASSQGFGLAGRRVQFF.

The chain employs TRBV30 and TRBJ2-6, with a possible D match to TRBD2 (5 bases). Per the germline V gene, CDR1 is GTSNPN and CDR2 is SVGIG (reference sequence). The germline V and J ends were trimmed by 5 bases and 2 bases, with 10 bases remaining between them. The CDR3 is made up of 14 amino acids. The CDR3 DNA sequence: TGTGCCTGGGAAAGAGGGACTGGGGCCAACGTCCTGACTTTC. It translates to CAWERGTGANVLTF.